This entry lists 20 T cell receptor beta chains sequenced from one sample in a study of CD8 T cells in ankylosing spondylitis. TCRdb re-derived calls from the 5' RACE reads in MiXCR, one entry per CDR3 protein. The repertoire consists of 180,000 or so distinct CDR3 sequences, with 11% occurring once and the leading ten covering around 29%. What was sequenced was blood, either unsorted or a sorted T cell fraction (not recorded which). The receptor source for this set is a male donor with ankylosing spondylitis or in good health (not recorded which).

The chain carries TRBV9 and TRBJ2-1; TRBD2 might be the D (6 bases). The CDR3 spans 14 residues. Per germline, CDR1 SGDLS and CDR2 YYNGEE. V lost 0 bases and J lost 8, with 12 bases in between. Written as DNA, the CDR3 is TGTGCCAGCAGCGTAGGACTAGTGGGGGATGAGCAGTTCTTC. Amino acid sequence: CASSVGLVGDEQFF. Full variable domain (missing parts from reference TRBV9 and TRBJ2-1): DSGVTQTPKHLITATGQRVTLRCSPRSGDLSVYWYQQSLDQGLQFLIQYYNGEERAKGNILERFSAQQFPDLHSELNLSSLELGDSALYFCASSVGLVGDEQFFGPGTRLTVL.

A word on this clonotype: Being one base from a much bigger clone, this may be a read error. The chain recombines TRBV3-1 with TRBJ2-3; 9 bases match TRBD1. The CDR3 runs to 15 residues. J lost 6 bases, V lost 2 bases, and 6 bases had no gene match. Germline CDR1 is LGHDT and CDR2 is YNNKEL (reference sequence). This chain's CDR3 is CASSQHGQGWDTQYF. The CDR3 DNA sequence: TGTGCCAGCAGCCAACATGGACAGGGGTGGGATACGCAGTATTTT.

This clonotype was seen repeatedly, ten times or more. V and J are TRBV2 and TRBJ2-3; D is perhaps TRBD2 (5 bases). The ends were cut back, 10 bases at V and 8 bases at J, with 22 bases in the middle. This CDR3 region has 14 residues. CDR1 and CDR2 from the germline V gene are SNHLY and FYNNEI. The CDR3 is CAIYIAPGLPTQYF. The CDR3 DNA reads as TGTGCCATCTATATAGCGCCGGGGTTACCTACGCAGTATTTT.

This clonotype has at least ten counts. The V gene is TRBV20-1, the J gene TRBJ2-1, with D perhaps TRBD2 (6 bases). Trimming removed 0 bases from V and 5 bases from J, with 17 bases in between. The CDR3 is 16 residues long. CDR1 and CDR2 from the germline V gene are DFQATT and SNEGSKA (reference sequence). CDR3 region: CSAREGGMAYNNEQFF. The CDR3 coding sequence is TGCAGTGCTAGAGAGGGGGGAATGGCCTACAACAATGAGCAGTTCTTC.

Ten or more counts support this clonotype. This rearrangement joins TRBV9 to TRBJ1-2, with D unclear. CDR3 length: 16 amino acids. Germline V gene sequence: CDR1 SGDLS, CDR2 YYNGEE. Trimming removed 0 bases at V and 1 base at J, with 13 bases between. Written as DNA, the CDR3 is TGTGCCAGCAGCGTAGGCACTGAGGCACTTAACTATGGCTACACCTTC. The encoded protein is CASSVGTEALNYGYTF.

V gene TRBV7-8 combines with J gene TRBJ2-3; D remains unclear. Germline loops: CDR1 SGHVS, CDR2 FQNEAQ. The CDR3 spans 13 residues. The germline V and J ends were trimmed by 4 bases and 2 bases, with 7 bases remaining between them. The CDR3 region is CASSSFPTDTQYF. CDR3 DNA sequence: TGTGCCAGCAGCTCCTTTCCCACAGATACGCAGTATTTT.

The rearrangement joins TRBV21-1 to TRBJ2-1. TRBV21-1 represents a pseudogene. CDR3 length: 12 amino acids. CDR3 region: CASSNLRDEQFF. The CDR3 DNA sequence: TGTGCCAGCAGCAATTTGAGAGATGAGCAGTTCTTC.

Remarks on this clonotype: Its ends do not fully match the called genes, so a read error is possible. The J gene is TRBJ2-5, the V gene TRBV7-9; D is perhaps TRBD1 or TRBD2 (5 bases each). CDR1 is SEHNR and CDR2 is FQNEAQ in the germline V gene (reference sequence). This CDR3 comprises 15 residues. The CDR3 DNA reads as TGTGCCAGCAGCTCACGTTCGGGACGGCAAGAGATCCAGTACTTC. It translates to CASSSRSGRQEIQYF.

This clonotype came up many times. DNA for the CDR3: TGTGCCAGCAGTCGGACTAGCGGGAACACCGGGGAGCTGTTTTTT. It encodes CASSRTSGNTGELFF. J is TRBJ2-2 and V is TRBV28, with 10 bases identical to TRBD2. The CDR3 loop spans 15 amino acids. Germline V CDR1 and CDR2: MDHEN, SYDVKM. With V trimmed by 5 bases and J by 1 base, 1 base remained unmatched.

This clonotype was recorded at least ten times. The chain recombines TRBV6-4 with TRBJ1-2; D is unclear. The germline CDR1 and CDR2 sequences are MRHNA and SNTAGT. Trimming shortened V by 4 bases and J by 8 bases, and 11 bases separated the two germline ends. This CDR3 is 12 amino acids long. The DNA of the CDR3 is TGTGCCAGCAGTGGCTGGGGTCAAGGCTACACCTTC. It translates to CASSGWGQGYTF.

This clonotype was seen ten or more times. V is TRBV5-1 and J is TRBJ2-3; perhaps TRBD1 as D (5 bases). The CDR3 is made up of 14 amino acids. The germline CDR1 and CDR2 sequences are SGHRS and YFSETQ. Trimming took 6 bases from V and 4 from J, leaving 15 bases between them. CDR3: CASNEQGSSDTQYF. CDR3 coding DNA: TGCGCCAGCAATGAGCAGGGCTCTTCAGATACGCAGTATTTT.

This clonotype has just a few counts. CDR3 DNA: TGTGCCAGCATCAGCGGCCAGCACGGCGGGGAGCTGTTTTTT. This translates into CASISGQHGGELFF. The chain uses TRBV7-6 and TRBJ2-2, with TRBD2 as a possible D gene (5 bases). Germline CDR1 is SGHVS and CDR2 is FNYEAQ. CDR3 length: 14 amino acids. Trimming took 7 bases from V and 7 from J, leaving 16 bases between them.

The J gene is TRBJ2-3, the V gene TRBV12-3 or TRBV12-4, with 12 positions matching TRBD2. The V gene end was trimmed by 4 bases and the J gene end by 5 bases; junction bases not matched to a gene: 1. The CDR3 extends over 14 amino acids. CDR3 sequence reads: CASSSTSGGDTQYF. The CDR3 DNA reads TGTGCCAGCAGTTCGACTAGCGGGGGAGATACGCAGTATTTT.

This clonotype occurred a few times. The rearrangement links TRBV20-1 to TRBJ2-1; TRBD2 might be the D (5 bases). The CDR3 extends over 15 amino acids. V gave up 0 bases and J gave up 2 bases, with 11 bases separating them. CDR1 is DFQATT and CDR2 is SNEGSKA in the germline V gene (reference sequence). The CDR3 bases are TGCAGTGCTAGAGATCCGGGCGGGCCCTACAATGAGCAGTTCTTC. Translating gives CSARDPGGPYNEQFF.

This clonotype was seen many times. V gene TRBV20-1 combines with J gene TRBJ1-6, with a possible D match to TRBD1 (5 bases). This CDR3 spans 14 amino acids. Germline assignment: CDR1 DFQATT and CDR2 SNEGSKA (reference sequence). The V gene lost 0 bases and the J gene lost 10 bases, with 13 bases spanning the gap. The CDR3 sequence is CSAREPQGHSPLHF. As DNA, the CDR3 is TGCAGTGCTAGAGAACCGCAGGGTCACTCACCCCTCCACTTT.

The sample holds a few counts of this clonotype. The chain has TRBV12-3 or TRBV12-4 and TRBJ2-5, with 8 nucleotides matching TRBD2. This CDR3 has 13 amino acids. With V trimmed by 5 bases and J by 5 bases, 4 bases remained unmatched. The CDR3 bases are TGTGCCAGCAGTGGACTAGCTCGGGAGACCCAGTACTTC. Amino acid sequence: CASSGLARETQYF.

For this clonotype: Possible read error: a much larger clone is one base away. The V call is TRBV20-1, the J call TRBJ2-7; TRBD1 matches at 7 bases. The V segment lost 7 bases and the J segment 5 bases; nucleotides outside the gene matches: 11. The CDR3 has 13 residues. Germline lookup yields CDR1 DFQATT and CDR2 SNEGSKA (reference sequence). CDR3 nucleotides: TGCAGTGTAAGGCAGGGGGTGAGAAACGAGCAGTACTTC. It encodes CSVRQGVRNEQYF.

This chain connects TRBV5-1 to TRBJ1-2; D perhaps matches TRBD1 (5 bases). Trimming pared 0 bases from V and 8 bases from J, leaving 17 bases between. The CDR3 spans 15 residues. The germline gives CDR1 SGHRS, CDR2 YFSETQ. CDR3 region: CASSLGGPPGRGYTF. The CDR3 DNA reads TGCGCCAGCAGCTTGGGCGGGCCCCCAGGGAGAGGCTACACCTTC.

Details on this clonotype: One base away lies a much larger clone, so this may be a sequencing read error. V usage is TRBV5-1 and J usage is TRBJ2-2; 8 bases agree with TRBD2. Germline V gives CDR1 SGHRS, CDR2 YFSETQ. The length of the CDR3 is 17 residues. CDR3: CVSSLLSGGANTGELFF. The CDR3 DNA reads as TGCGTCAGCAGCTTGCTGTCCGGGGGGGCGAACACCGGGGAGCTGTTTTTT.

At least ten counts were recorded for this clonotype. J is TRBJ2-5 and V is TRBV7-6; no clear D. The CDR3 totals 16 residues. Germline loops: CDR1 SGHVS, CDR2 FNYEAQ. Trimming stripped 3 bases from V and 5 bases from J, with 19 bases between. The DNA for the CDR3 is TGTGCCAGCAGCTTGATACAAGGGCCGCCGAGGGAGACCCAGTACTTC. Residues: CASSLIQGPPRETQYF.